The entry that follows covers one T cell receptor (beta chain) sequence. Its antigen is unknown. An overlapping HIV-1 Gag peptide pool stimulated these cells at about 0.9 ug/peptide/mL. CD40L/CD69 double-negative CD45RO-high memory CD4+ T cells were collected. These HIV-1-infected adults initiated suppressive ART in chronic infection. The CDR3 is 16 residues long. Germline CDR1 SGHRS, CDR2 YFSETQ. J lost 9 bases, V lost 4 bases, and 12 bases had no gene match. The sample comes from a study of persistence of HIV-infected CD4 T cells. This was the immunoSEQ version 4 assay in survey mode. Measured with immunoSEQ multiplex PCR; TCRdb has only the in-frame clones, and not every one. Seen here are 30,000 to 45,000 clones, 70% to 90% observed once, and the top ten hold around 5%.

The specimen comprised cultured CD4+ T cells from PBMCs, sampled from a patient who received antiretroviral therapy. The V and J genes are TRBV5-1 and TRBJ2-7; 14 bases match TRBD2. The sequence derives from an adult with HIV. The donor label of this sample is uncertain. The CDR3 here is CASSIMGLAGERGQYF. The CDR3, as DNA: TGCGCCAGCAGCATCATGGGACTAGCGGGGGAGAGGGGGCAGTACTTC.